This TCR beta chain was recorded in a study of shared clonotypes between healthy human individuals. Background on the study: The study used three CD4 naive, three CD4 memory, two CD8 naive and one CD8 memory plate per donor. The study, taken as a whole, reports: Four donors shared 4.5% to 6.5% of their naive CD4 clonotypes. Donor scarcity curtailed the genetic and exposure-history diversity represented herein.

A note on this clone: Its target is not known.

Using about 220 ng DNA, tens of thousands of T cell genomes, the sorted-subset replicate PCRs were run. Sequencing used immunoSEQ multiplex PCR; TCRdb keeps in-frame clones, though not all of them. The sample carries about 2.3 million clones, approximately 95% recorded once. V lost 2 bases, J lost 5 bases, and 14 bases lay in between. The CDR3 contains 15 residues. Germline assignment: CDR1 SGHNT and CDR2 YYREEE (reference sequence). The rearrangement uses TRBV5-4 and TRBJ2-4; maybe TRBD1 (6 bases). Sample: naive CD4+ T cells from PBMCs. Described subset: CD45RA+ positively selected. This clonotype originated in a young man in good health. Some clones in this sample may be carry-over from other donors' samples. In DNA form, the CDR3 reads TGTGCCAGCAGCTTAACGGGCAGGGGAGAAAACATTCAGTACTTC. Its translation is CASSLTGRGENIQYF. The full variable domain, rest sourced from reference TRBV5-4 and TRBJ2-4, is ETGVTQSPTHLIKTRGQQVTLRCSSQSGHNTVSWYQQALGQGPQFIFQYYREEENGRGNFPPRFSGLQFPNYSSELNVNALELDDSALYLCASSLTGRGENIQYFGAGTRLSVL.